These T cell receptor beta chains were read from a single sample in a study of post-analysis software for immune sequencing data. A single record per CDR3 protein comes from TCRdb applying MiXCR to the PCR reads. The table records hundreds of thousands of distinct CDR3 sequences, roughly two fifths of them present only once. The specimen was blood. These receptors were taken from a girl between 10 and 17 years old with multiple sclerosis. CDR3s include the opening cysteine and the closing phenylalanine or tryptophan. D genes are given only for firm matches. Size is stated for part of the rows, as once, few or many counts, or as a class when the clone is expanded.

TRBV6-1	NA	TRBJ1-2	NA	TGTGCCAGCGAGGTAATCGCGGAGGGCTACACCTTC	CASEVIAEGYTF
TRBV6-2/TRBV6-3	TRBD2	TRBJ2-7	NA	TGTGCCAGCAGTTACGACGATTGCGGGACTAGCGGGGGCTACGAGCAGTACTTC	CASSYDDCGTSGGYEQYF
TRBV14	NA	TRBJ2-7	NA	TGTGCCAGCAGCCACAGGGTTGGCGAGCAGTACTTC	CASSHRVGEQYF
TRBV29-1	NA	TRBJ2-7	NA	TGCAGCGTTGCCGGCTCCGGGGGCTACGAGCAGTACTTC	CSVAGSGGYEQYF
TRBV6-6	NA	TRBJ2-1	NA	TGTGCCAGCAGTTACGAGACAGGTATATACAATGAGCAGTTCTTC	CASSYETGIYNEQFF
TRBV2	NA	TRBJ1-5	NA	TGTGCCAGCAGCGCGGCCTCGTGGCCCCAGCATTTT	CASSAASWPQHF
TRBV29-1	NA	TRBJ2-5	NA	TGCAGCGTCGACCCGGACCAAGAGACCCAGTACTTC	CSVDPDQETQYF
TRBV5-1	NA	TRBJ2-7	few	TGCGCCAGCAGCTATGCGGAATTATACGAGCAGTACTTC	CASSYAELYEQYF
TRBV4-1	NA	TRBJ2-7	NA	TGCGCCAGCAGCCCACTCCCGTCTAGGGGAAGGACCTACGAGCAGTACTTC	CASSPLPSRGRTYEQYF
TRBV4-1	NA	TRBJ1-2	NA	TGCGCCAGCAGCGCCATGGGCCAAGGACCAACTAACTATGGCCACACCTTC	CASSAMGQGPTNYGHTF
TRBV5-1	NA	TRBJ1-2	once	TGCGCCAGCATGCTTATCACCACCTCCTATGGCTACACCTTC	CASMLITTSYGYTF
TRBV11-3	TRBD1	TRBJ2-1	NA	TGTGCCAGCAGCTTATGGGCAGGGGGAAGCTCCTACAATGAGCAGTTCTTC	CASSLWAGGSSYNEQFF
TRBV20-1	TRBD2	TRBJ2-1	few	TGCAGTGCTAGCCCCCAAACTAGCGGGGGTAGGTTCTTC	CSASPQTSGGRFF
TRBV7-3	TRBD1	TRBJ2-3	few	TGTGCCAGCAGCTCTCAGGGGGCGAGGACAGATACGCAGTATTTT	CASSSQGARTDTQYF
TRBV5-1	NA	TRBJ2-7	many	TGCGCCAGCAGCTTGGGCAGTACCTACGAGCAGTACTTC	CASSLGSTYEQYF
TRBV5-1	NA	TRBJ1-1	NA	TGCGCCAGCAGCTTGGTTGGGCGGGATGAAGCTTTCTTT	CASSLVGRDEAFF
TRBV20-1	TRBD1	TRBJ1-5	NA	TGCAGTGCTAGAGATCCTGGACAGGGAGGGACTCAGCCCCAGCATTTT	CSARDPGQGGTQPQHF
TRBV20-1	NA	TRBJ2-1	NA	TGCAGTGCTAGAGACTTCCCGTCGTGGTTCTTC	CSARDFPSWFF
TRBV29-1	TRBD1	TRBJ2-3	NA	TGCAGCGCCGGGACAGGACCTTTCACAGATACGCAGTATTTT	CSAGTGPFTDTQYF
TRBV11-3	NA	TRBJ1-5	NA	TGTGCCAGCAGCCAGGGAGGGGTTCAGCCCCAGCATTTT	CASSQGGVQPQHF
TRBV20-1	NA	TRBJ2-1	few	TGCAGTGCTAGAAGGGGTAATGAGCAGTTCTTC	CSARRGNEQFF
TRBV29-1	NA	TRBJ1-2	few	TGCAGCGTAAATTCCGGGAGGGACTATGGCTACACCTTC	CSVNSGRDYGYTF
TRBV29-1	NA	TRBJ2-7	few	TGCAGCGTTGGTTGGGGGGCCGACGAGCAGTACTTC	CSVGWGADEQYF
TRBV25-1	TRBD1	TRBJ2-7	few	TGTGCCAGCAGTGAAAAGGACAGGTTAAAATCTTACGAGCAGTACTTC	CASSEKDRLKSYEQYF